Following are 2 T cell receptor beta chains from one sample sequenced in a study of blood T cells in healthy people across ages. The second PCR ran roughly 7 to 11 cycles with a sample-barcoded 5' primer and J-beta primers. TCRdb re-called the 5' RACE reads with MiXCR, one entry per CDR3 protein. The sample holds 800,000 to 950,000 distinct CDR3 sequences, approximately 32% seen once. The data also belong to a second study, concerning T cells of mothers and their children.

What was sequenced was blood. These receptors were collected from a woman in her thirties or forties in good health.

This clonotype occurred a few times. One end of the junction fails to match germline, which may point to a read error. The J gene is TRBJ2-1, the V gene TRBV6-6; 9 positions agree with TRBD1. Germline values: CDR1 MNHNY, CDR2 SVGAGI (reference sequence). There are 16 residues in the CDR3. This CDR3 reads CVSSYLGDRGNNEQFF. The CDR3 DNA reads TGTGTCAGCAGTTACTTAGGAGACAGGGGGAACAATGAGCAGTTCTTC.

The J gene is TRBJ1-1, the V gene TRBV12-3 or TRBV12-4, with 8 positions matching TRBD1. The CDR3 has 15 residues. The trim removed 4 bases at V and 1 base at J, leaving 5 bases unmatched. CDR3 DNA: TGTGCCAGCAGTTCGAGGACAGGGCCGAACACTGAAGCTTTCTTT. Amino acid sequence: CASSSRTGPNTEAFF.